Listed below are T cell receptor beta chains from one sample, sequenced in a study of T cell responses to AZD1222 COVID-19 vaccine. Using immunoSEQ multiplex PCR, the repertoire was profiled, and TCRdb retains in-frame clones only, with some absent. The table records 150,000 to 200,000 clones, around 88% of them present only once. Material: peripheral blood, obtained on day 0 of AZD1222 vaccination. Receptors originate from an adult in good health. CDR3s include the opening cysteine and the closing phenylalanine or tryptophan. D genes are given only for firm matches. The size of a clone is reported for some rows only, either as once, few or many, or as a class for expanded clones.

V gene: TRBV5-6; J gene: TRBJ1-1; clone size: .; D gene: .; CDR3 length: 13; CDR3 DNA: TGTGCCAGCAGCTATAAGGAGTACACTGAAGCTTTCTTT; CDR3 protein: CASSYKEYTEAFF
V gene: TRBV19; J gene: TRBJ2-5; clone size: .; D gene: .; CDR3 length: 11; CDR3 DNA: TGTGCCAGTAGTATCAGGGAGACCCAGTACTTC; CDR3 protein: CASSIRETQYF
V gene: TRBV28; J gene: TRBJ1-2; clone size: once; D gene: .; CDR3 length: 14; CDR3 DNA: TGTGCCAGCAGCCTCTCAGGGAAAGTCTATGGCTACACCTTC; CDR3 protein: CASSLSGKVYGYTF
V gene: TRBV19; J gene: TRBJ2-1; clone size: .; D gene: .; CDR3 length: 16; CDR3 DNA: TGTGCCAGTAGTATACGAGGGGAGACGAGATACAATGAGCAGTTCTTC; CDR3 protein: CASSIRGETRYNEQFF
V gene: TRBV4-1; J gene: TRBJ1-5; clone size: once; D gene: TRBD1; CDR3 length: 16; CDR3 DNA: TGCGCCAGCAGCCCCTCGGCCGGGACAGGGAATCAGCCCCAGCATTTT; CDR3 protein: CASSPSAGTGNQPQHF
V gene: TRBV30; J gene: TRBJ1-5; clone size: .; D gene: TRBD1; CDR3 length: 13; CDR3 DNA: TGTGCCTGGAGTCCACAGGGGAATCAGCCCCAGCATTTT; CDR3 protein: CAWSPQGNQPQHF
V gene: TRBV11-2; J gene: TRBJ2-2; clone size: .; D gene: TRBD2; CDR3 length: 14; CDR3 DNA: TGTGCCAGCAGCTTGCGGGGGGGCTTCGGGGAGCTGTTTTTT; CDR3 protein: CASSLRGGFGELFF
V gene: TRBV10-1; J gene: TRBJ1-5; clone size: .; D gene: .; CDR3 length: 14; CDR3 DNA: TGCGCCAGCAGTGAGTCATCGAGGGACCAGCCCCAGCATTTT; CDR3 protein: CASSESSRDQPQHF
V gene: TRBV18; J gene: TRBJ2-7; clone size: few; D gene: TRBD1; CDR3 length: 15; CDR3 DNA: TGTGCCAGCTCACCGTTGACAGGGGTCTCCTACGAGCAGTACTTC; CDR3 protein: CASSPLTGVSYEQYF
V gene: TRBV6-5; J gene: TRBJ1-1; clone size: once; D gene: TRBD1; CDR3 length: 14; CDR3 DNA: TGTGCCAGCAGTTACAACAGGGGCGCGGGTGAAGCTTTCTTT; CDR3 protein: CASSYNRGAGEAFF
V gene: TRBV4-1; J gene: TRBJ1-5; clone size: once; D gene: .; CDR3 length: 15; CDR3 DNA: TGCGCCAGCAGCCAACAGTGGGGACTCAATCAGCCCCAGCATTTT; CDR3 protein: CASSQQWGLNQPQHF
V gene: TRBV27; J gene: TRBJ2-7; clone size: few; D gene: .; CDR3 length: 14; CDR3 DNA: TGTGCCAGCAGTCCCGGGGGACAGCCCTACGAGCAGTACTTC; CDR3 protein: CASSPGGQPYEQYF
V gene: TRBV19; J gene: TRBJ2-1; clone size: .; D gene: TRBD2; CDR3 length: 20; CDR3 DNA: TGTGCCAGTAGTATCTTTGGACTAGCGGGGGGACCCCATTTGTACAATGAGCAGTTCTTC; CDR3 protein: CASSIFGLAGGPHLYNEQFF
V gene: TRBV4-1; J gene: TRBJ2-2; clone size: .; D gene: .; CDR3 length: 15; CDR3 DNA: TGCGCCAGCAGCCAAGAACAGGGAGGGACCGGGGAGCTGTTTTTT; CDR3 protein: CASSQEQGGTGELFF
V gene: TRBV28; J gene: TRBJ1-4; clone size: .; D gene: .; CDR3 length: 16; CDR3 DNA: TGTGCCAGCAATGGGGGGGGCGCAGTTCAGCGTGAAAAACTGTTTTTT; CDR3 protein: CASNGGGAVQREKLFF
V gene: TRBV11-2; J gene: TRBJ1-6; clone size: .; D gene: .; CDR3 length: 14; CDR3 DNA: TGTGCCAGCAGCTCCGGGACGGCCGTTTCACCCCTCCACTTT; CDR3 protein: CASSSGTAVSPLHF
V gene: TRBV6-2/TRBV6-3; J gene: TRBJ1-6; clone size: .; D gene: TRBD1; CDR3 length: 16; CDR3 DNA: TGTGCCAGCAGTTACTCGTTTGGACAGGGTAATTCACCCCTCCACTTT; CDR3 protein: CASSYSFGQGNSPLHF
V gene: TRBV27; J gene: TRBJ2-7; clone size: .; D gene: .; CDR3 length: 14; CDR3 DNA: TGTGCCAGCAGTTTATCGAGGGGGGGGTACGTGCAGTACTTC; CDR3 protein: CASSLSRGGYVQYF
V gene: TRBV19; J gene: TRBJ1-1; clone size: .; D gene: .; CDR3 length: 17; CDR3 DNA: TGTGCCAGTAGTATAGTTCTCGGAAGAGGCAAGAACACTGAAGCTTTCTTT; CDR3 protein: CASSIVLGRGKNTEAFF
V gene: TRBV7-2; J gene: TRBJ1-1; clone size: .; D gene: .; CDR3 length: 13; CDR3 DNA: TGTGCCAGCAGCTTAGCCAGATGGGTTGAAGCTTTCTTT; CDR3 protein: CASSLARWVEAFF
V gene: TRBV7-9; J gene: TRBJ2-2; clone size: .; D gene: .; CDR3 length: 15; CDR3 DNA: TGTGCCAGCAGCTCCGGGGACCTGTACACCGGGGAGCTGTTTTTT; CDR3 protein: CASSSGDLYTGELFF
V gene: TRBV7-8; J gene: TRBJ1-6; clone size: .; D gene: .; CDR3 length: 12; CDR3 DNA: TGTGCCAGCGGGGGTATCGATTCACCCCTCCACTTT; CDR3 protein: CASGGIDSPLHF
V gene: TRBV6-5; J gene: TRBJ2-1; clone size: .; D gene: .; CDR3 length: 13; CDR3 DNA: TGTGCCAGCTGCCGGGGGGCATACAATGAGCAGTTCTTC; CDR3 protein: CASCRGAYNEQFF
V gene: TRBV7-3; J gene: TRBJ1-1; clone size: .; D gene: .; CDR3 length: 11; CDR3 DNA: TGTGCCAGCAGCCGTCAACAAATGGCTTTCTTT; CDR3 protein: CASSRQQMAFF
V gene: TRBV9; J gene: TRBJ2-5; clone size: .; D gene: TRBD1; CDR3 length: 15; CDR3 DNA: TGTGCCAGCAGCGGACGGACAGGGGGCGACGAGACCCAGTACTTC; CDR3 protein: CASSGRTGGDETQYF
V gene: TRBV6-5; J gene: TRBJ1-2; clone size: .; D gene: .; CDR3 length: 14; CDR3 DNA: TGTGCCAGTTTCTCCGGGAGGATTAACTATGGCTACACCTTC; CDR3 protein: CASFSGRINYGYTF
V gene: TRBV5-4; J gene: TRBJ2-2; clone size: .; D gene: .; CDR3 length: 15; CDR3 DNA: TGTGCCAGCAGGGACGGACGAGCGAACACCGGGGAGCTGTTTTTT; CDR3 protein: CASRDGRANTGELFF
V gene: TRBV5-5; J gene: TRBJ1-2; clone size: .; D gene: .; CDR3 length: 15; CDR3 DNA: TGTGCCAGCAGCTTGGAGGCAGGATCCACCTATGGCTACACCTTC; CDR3 protein: CASSLEAGSTYGYTF
V gene: TRBV5-1; J gene: TRBJ1-3; clone size: .; D gene: TRBD1; CDR3 length: 16; CDR3 DNA: TGCGCCAGCAGCTTACCCGAACAGGGGTCTGGAAACACCATATATTTT; CDR3 protein: CASSLPEQGSGNTIYF
V gene: TRBV29-1; J gene: TRBJ2-3; clone size: .; D gene: .; CDR3 length: 11; CDR3 DNA: TGCAGCGCTGATGGAGTAGGCACGCAGTATTTT; CDR3 protein: CSADGVGTQYF
V gene: TRBV7-9; J gene: TRBJ1-5; clone size: .; D gene: .; CDR3 length: 17; CDR3 DNA: TGTGCCAGCAGCTTAGGGCGGGGATCCGTGACCAATCAGCCCCAGCATTTT; CDR3 protein: CASSLGRGSVTNQPQHF
V gene: TRBV2; J gene: TRBJ2-2; clone size: .; D gene: .; CDR3 length: 12; CDR3 DNA: TGTGCCAGCAGCGTGGACATCGGGGAGCTGTTTTTT; CDR3 protein: CASSVDIGELFF
V gene: TRBV6-5; J gene: TRBJ2-7; clone size: .; D gene: TRBD2; CDR3 length: 14; CDR3 DNA: TGTGCCACCCTACCAGCGGGGGGCTCGTGGGAGCAGTACTTC; CDR3 protein: CATLPAGGSWEQYF
V gene: TRBV11-1; J gene: TRBJ1-6; clone size: .; D gene: TRBD1; CDR3 length: 14; CDR3 DNA: TGTGCCAGCAGCTACAGGGGGGATAATTCACCCCTCCACTTT; CDR3 protein: CASSYRGDNSPLHF
V gene: TRBV9; J gene: TRBJ1-5; clone size: .; D gene: .; CDR3 length: 14; CDR3 DNA: TGTGCCTCCGCCCCAGGGGTAAGCAATCAGCCCCAGCATTTT; CDR3 protein: CASAPGVSNQPQHF
V gene: TRBV7-6; J gene: TRBJ2-2; clone size: .; D gene: TRBD2; CDR3 length: 19; CDR3 DNA: TGTGCCAGCAGCTTAAGGCTAGCGGGGGGGCCGGTTTCGGCCGGGGAGCTGTTTTTT; CDR3 protein: CASSLRLAGGPVSAGELFF
V gene: TRBV4-2; J gene: TRBJ2-5; clone size: .; D gene: TRBD2; CDR3 length: 17; CDR3 DNA: TGTGCCAGCAGCCAAGGGATAGCGGGGGCTATACAAGAGACCCAGTACTTC; CDR3 protein: CASSQGIAGAIQETQYF
V gene: TRBV6-5; J gene: TRBJ2-5; clone size: .; D gene: TRBD2; CDR3 length: 14; CDR3 DNA: TGTGCCAGCAGCCGTAGCGGGGGGGAACAGACCCAGTACTTC; CDR3 protein: CASSRSGGEQTQYF
V gene: TRBV28; J gene: TRBJ1-5; clone size: .; D gene: TRBD1; CDR3 length: 16; CDR3 DNA: TGTGCCAGCAGTGATGGGACAGGGGGGAGCAATCAGCCCCAGCATTTT; CDR3 protein: CASSDGTGGSNQPQHF
V gene: TRBV4-3; J gene: TRBJ1-5; clone size: .; D gene: .; CDR3 length: 15; CDR3 DNA: TGCGCCAGCAGCCAAGAGGGAGGGACTAATCAGCCCCAGCATTTT; CDR3 protein: CASSQEGGTNQPQHF
V gene: TRBV6-1; J gene: TRBJ1-6; clone size: .; D gene: .; CDR3 length: 15; CDR3 DNA: TGTGCCAGCAGTGAAGTCGACGGGGACAATTCACCCCTCCACTTT; CDR3 protein: CASSEVDGDNSPLHF
V gene: TRBV6-1; J gene: TRBJ2-7; clone size: .; D gene: TRBD1; CDR3 length: 15; CDR3 DNA: TGTGCCAGCAGTGAGACAGGGAAATTTCCCTACGAGCAGTACTTC; CDR3 protein: CASSETGKFPYEQYF
V gene: TRBV25-1; J gene: TRBJ1-1; clone size: .; D gene: .; CDR3 length: 14; CDR3 DNA: TGTGCCAGCAGTGAATCCCACGGGACTAGTGAAGCTTTCTTT; CDR3 protein: CASSESHGTSEAFF
V gene: TRBV27; J gene: TRBJ1-5; clone size: .; D gene: .; CDR3 length: 14; CDR3 DNA: TGTGCCAGCAGTTACCGTTCCGGAAAACAGCCCCAGCATTTT; CDR3 protein: CASSYRSGKQPQHF
V gene: TRBV6-2/TRBV6-3; J gene: TRBJ1-2; clone size: .; D gene: .; CDR3 length: 16; CDR3 DNA: TGTGCCAGCAGTTACACGTACCGGCCGGAAAACTATGGCTACACCTTC; CDR3 protein: CASSYTYRPENYGYTF
V gene: TRBV20-1; J gene: TRBJ1-1; clone size: .; D gene: .; CDR3 length: 11; CDR3 DNA: TGCAGTGCTAGGGGACACCTTGAAGCTTTCTTT; CDR3 protein: CSARGHLEAFF
V gene: TRBV19; J gene: TRBJ2-5; clone size: .; D gene: .; CDR3 length: 13; CDR3 DNA: TGTGCCAGTAGTATCCCGTACCAAGAGACCCAGTACTTC; CDR3 protein: CASSIPYQETQYF
V gene: TRBV30; J gene: TRBJ1-2; clone size: .; D gene: TRBD1; CDR3 length: 14; CDR3 DNA: TGTGCCTGGAGTGAGGTGACAGGGAAATATGGCTACACCTTC; CDR3 protein: CAWSEVTGKYGYTF
V gene: TRBV7-7; J gene: TRBJ2-7; clone size: .; D gene: .; CDR3 length: 13; CDR3 DNA: TGTGCCAGCAGCTTATTTGGGACTTCGGAGCAGTACTTC; CDR3 protein: CASSLFGTSEQYF
V gene: TRBV5-1; J gene: TRBJ2-2; clone size: .; D gene: TRBD1; CDR3 length: 15; CDR3 DNA: TGCGCCAGCAGCTCCGGGACAGGGTACACCGGGGAGCTGTTTTTT; CDR3 protein: CASSSGTGYTGELFF
V gene: TRBV28; J gene: TRBJ1-1; clone size: .; D gene: .; CDR3 length: 14; CDR3 DNA: TGTGCCAGCAGTCCCCAGGGGAAGAACACTGAAGCTTTCTTT; CDR3 protein: CASSPQGKNTEAFF
V gene: TRBV25-1; J gene: TRBJ1-2; clone size: .; D gene: .; CDR3 length: 14; CDR3 DNA: TGTGCCAGCAGTGAAGGGGAGGACGCTTATGGCTACACCTTC; CDR3 protein: CASSEGEDAYGYTF
V gene: TRBV30; J gene: TRBJ1-2; clone size: once; D gene: .; CDR3 length: 13; CDR3 DNA: TGTGCCTGGGGTGGCCTGGGGGACTATGGCTACACCTTC; CDR3 protein: CAWGGLGDYGYTF
V gene: TRBV19; J gene: TRBJ1-1; clone size: .; D gene: .; CDR3 length: 13; CDR3 DNA: TGTGCCAGCTCCTCCCTCTCGAACACTGAAGCTTTCTTT; CDR3 protein: CASSSLSNTEAFF
V gene: TRBV5-1; J gene: TRBJ1-1; clone size: .; D gene: .; CDR3 length: 15; CDR3 DNA: TGCGCCAGCAAGGAGGCGGGGCCCGTGAACACTGAAGCTTTCTTT; CDR3 protein: CASKEAGPVNTEAFF